This TCR beta chain was recorded in a study of identifying expanded T cells in peripheral blood. Some clones are missing from TCRdb's copy, which holds only in-frame ones; the method was immunoSEQ multiplex PCR. This table has fewer than 85,000 clones, 84% appearing once. During the collection period, no donor immune events like infections were recorded. CDR1 is MNHEY, CDR2 SMNVEV, per germline (reference sequence). This CDR3 is built from 14 residues. V gave up 5 bases and J gave up 2 bases; unmatched junction bases: 5. General study results and limits: Technical replicates showed 0.9 to 1.5 changed clones; roughly two weeks approximately 15; four weeks 19. Clone count variance between roughly 2-week samples rose with total template count.

In regard to this clone: Its antigen remains unknown.

This receptor was identified in a person between 18 and 75 years old in good health. The sequenced sample consisted of blood. The V call is TRBV27, the J call TRBJ2-7, with 8 bases that match TRBD1. Here the CDR3 DNA reads TGTGCCAGCAGTCCACCGGGACAGGCCTACGAGCAGTACTTC. Residues: CASSPPGQAYEQYF.